Following are 16 T cell receptor beta chains from one sample sequenced in a study of immune heterogeneity within non-small cell lung tumors. Multiplex PCR (32 V and 13 J primers) was used to amplify the TCR beta CDR3. TCRdb fed the multiplex PCR reads into MiXCR, producing one record per CDR3 protein. The table shows some 10,000 distinct CDR3 sequences, with less than 30% occurring only once. The authors used roughly 600 ng of bulk tumor genomic DNA per sample as template. Collection of several biopsies per primary tumor, spaced far apart, took place during surgery. Patients underwent curative surgery for untreated, newly diagnosed non-small cell lung cancer. The sample comprised lung tumor tissue. These TCRs come from a man aged 50 or older with non-small cell lung cancer.

As regards this clonotype: A much larger clone is a single base away; this may be a read error. This CDR3 is missing its conserved last phenylalanine or tryptophan, likely due to a read error. The chain has TRBV10-3 and TRBJ2-7, with TRBD1 matching over 7 bases. V shed 6 bases, J shed 0 bases, and the junction held 5 bases outside the gene matches. CDR1 and CDR2 (germline): ENHRY, SYGVKD. There are 14 residues in the CDR3. Here the CDR3 reads CAIRPTGSSYEQYS. The CDR3 nucleotides read TGTGCCATCAGACCGACAGGGAGCTCCTACGAGCAGTACTCC.

In the case of this clonotype: An end of the junction does not agree with germline; a read error may underlie this. The rearrangement links TRBV19 to TRBJ1-5, with D maybe TRBD1 (6 bases). The CDR3 spans 14 residues. CDR1 and CDR2 (germline): LNHDA, SQIVND (reference sequence). The CDR3 DNA is TGTGCCAGTAGTATAAAGGGGGACAATCAGCCCCAGGATTTT. Amino acids: CASSIKGDNQPQDF.

This clonotype was observed at least ten times. V usage is TRBV29-1 and J usage is TRBJ2-1, with a tentative D call TRBD2 (5 bases). The CDR3 has 13 amino acids. The V end lost 3 bases, the J end lost 5 bases, and 11 bases lay between the germline ends. CDR1 and CDR2 from the germline V gene are SQVTM and ANQGSEA. In DNA, the CDR3 is TGCAGCGTTGATGGGCGGGTTGACAATGAGCAGTTCTTC. Translating gives CSVDGRVDNEQFF.

V and J are TRBV9 and TRBJ2-3; 10 nucleotides align to TRBD2. CDR1 is SGDLS and CDR2 is YYNGEE in the germline V gene. There are 19 residues in the CDR3. V lost 0 bases and J lost 6; bases outside the gene matches: 16. The CDR3 DNA is TGTGCCAGCAGCGTAGACCCTCCGGGGAGCGGGAGGGCCGCCGATACGCAGTATTTT. Its translation: CASSVDPPGSGRAADTQYF.

This clonotype was detected many times. V and J are TRBV10-3 and TRBJ2-2; 10 nucleotides agree with TRBD2. Trimming removed 5 bases from V and 1 base from J; junction bases left unmatched: 4. Per the germline V gene, CDR1 is ENHRY and CDR2 is SYGVKD. The CDR3 has 16 residues. CDR3 sequence (DNA): TGTGCCATCAGTAAGGTAGCGGGAGGGAACACCGGGGAGCTGTTTTTT. Amino acid sequence: CAISKVAGGNTGELFF.

The chain joins TRBV5-6 to TRBJ2-1; D may be TRBD1 (6 bases). The CDR3 is made up of 14 amino acids. Trimming removed 5 bases at V and 10 bases at J, with 19 bases between. CDR1 and CDR2 from the germline V gene are SGHDT and YYEEEE. The CDR3 spells CASSYGRGSREQFF. The CDR3 DNA reads as TGTGCCAGCAGTTACGGCAGGGGAAGTCGGGAGCAGTTCTTC.

On this clonotype: A much larger clone lies one base from this, so it may be a read error. The chain couples TRBV6-4 to TRBJ2-2, with 8 bases that match TRBD2. The CDR3 is 13 residues long. From germline, CDR1 is MRHNA and CDR2 SNTAGT. The CDR3, as DNA: TGTGCCAGCAGTGGGACTAGCACCTGGGAGCTGTTTTTT. Translated: CASSGTSTWELFF.

By sample share, this clonotype is medium-sized. The V and J genes are TRBV6-1 and TRBJ1-4; unclear D gene. CDR1 is MNHNS and CDR2 is SASEGT in the germline V gene. V was shortened by 2 bases and J by 5 bases, with 12 bases between the two germline ends. This CDR3 is built from 15 residues. The DNA of the CDR3 is TGTGCCAGCAGTGAATCAACCGGAGGCAATGAAAAACTGTTTTTT. Protein product: CASSESTGGNEKLFF.

By share, this clonotype counts as medium-sized. This sequence joins TRBV27 and TRBJ1-3; TRBD1 aligns across 9 bases. CDR1 and CDR2 from the germline V gene are MNHEY and SMNVEV (reference sequence). V trimming: 7 bases; J trimming: 0 bases; junction bases outside the gene matches: 13. The CDR3 extends over 18 amino acids. The DNA of the CDR3 is TGTGCCAGCATCCGGGACAGGGTTTGTCAGACCTCTGGAAACACCATATATTTT. Translated: CASIRDRVCQTSGNTIYF.

The V call is TRBV20-1, the J call TRBJ1-1; tentative D call: TRBD1 (5 bases). V was shortened by 2 bases and J by 4 bases, with 11 bases between the two germline ends. Germline V gene data show CDR1 as DFQATT and CDR2 as SNEGSKA (reference sequence). The CDR3 spans 13 residues. CDR3 sequence: CSARNPQGTEAFF. CDR3 nucleotides: TGCAGTGCTAGAAACCCCCAGGGCACTGAAGCTTTCTTT.

This clonotype was recorded at least ten times. The chain uses TRBV18 and TRBJ2-7, with 11 positions matching TRBD2. Germline lookup yields CDR1 KGHSH and CDR2 LQKENI. The CDR3 consists of 15 residues. J was trimmed by 3 bases and V by 2 bases; bases with no gene match: 3. CDR3 in DNA: TGTGCCAGCTCACCAGGTCTAGCGGGGGGCTACGAGCAGTACTTC. Translating it yields CASSPGLAGGYEQYF.

In this sample, this clonotype turned up many times. The V call is TRBV2, the J call TRBJ2-6, with D possibly TRBD2 on 6 matching bases. Per the germline V gene, CDR1 is SNHLY and CDR2 is FYNNEI. V lost 6 bases, J lost 1 base, and 13 bases lay in between. This CDR3 is built from 16 residues. The CDR3, as DNA: TGTGCCAGCAGGCCGGGACTTACTTCTGGGGCCAACGTCCTGACTTTC. Its translation: CASRPGLTSGANVLTF.

This clonotype came up a few times. The rearrangement links TRBV3-1 to TRBJ2-7; 8 nucleotides line up with TRBD1. The CDR3 is 16 amino acids. Germline assignment: CDR1 LGHDT and CDR2 YNNKEL (reference sequence). V was clipped by 0 bases and J by 6 bases; unmatched bases: 10. The CDR3 sequence is CASSQDWGTGIGEQYF. DNA of the CDR3: TGTGCCAGCAGCCAAGACTGGGGGACAGGTATCGGCGAGCAGTACTTC.

The chain combines TRBV19 with TRBJ2-1, with D possibly called TRBD1 or TRBD2 (5 bases each). This CDR3 is built from 14 residues. Trimming removed 4 bases at V and 0 bases at J, with 7 bases between. Per the germline V gene, CDR1 is LNHDA and CDR2 is SQIVND (reference sequence). The chain's CDR3 is CASSTGSSYNEQFF. The CDR3 nucleotides are TGTGCCAGTAGTACAGGGAGCTCCTACAATGAGCAGTTCTTC.

Relative to its sample, this clonotype is medium-sized. The genes are TRBV20-1 and TRBJ2-7, with 14 bases identical to TRBD2. The junction had 4 bases not matched to a gene; V was cut back by 4 bases and J by 5 bases. Germline V gene sequence: CDR1 DFQATT, CDR2 SNEGSKA (reference sequence). The CDR3 loop spans 14 amino acids. CDR3 DNA: TGCAGTGCTATCGGGACTAGCGGGAGCAACGAGCAGTACTTC. It yields the protein CSAIGTSGSNEQYF.

In regard to this clonotype: A read error is possible here, since a much larger clone lies one base away. The CDR3 region has the DNA TGTGCCTGGAGTTGGGAGAGCAATCAGCGCCAGCATTTT. This gives the protein CAWSWESNQRQHF. The rearrangement uses TRBV30 and TRBJ1-5; D is unresolved. Germline V gene lookup returns CDR1 GTSNPN and CDR2 SVGIG (reference sequence). This CDR3 is 13 amino acids long.